This T cell receptor beta chain comes out of a study of CD8 T cells in ankylosing spondylitis. Trimming stripped 3 bases from V and 4 bases from J, with 18 bases between. CDR1 and CDR2 from the germline V gene are MNHEY and SVGEGT. CDR3 length equals 16 residues. MiXCR was run by TCRdb on the 5' RACE reads, yielding one entry per CDR3 protein. Of around 490,000 distinct CDR3 sequences listed, approximately 5% were seen once; the top ten hold around 3.6%. Worth noting for this clonotype: The target antigen is unknown.

Study-wide findings and caveats: Seemingly characteristic of ankylosing spondylitis blood was a TCR beta motif consisting of under ten highly homologous variants.

The sequenced sample consisted of blood, either unsorted or a sorted T cell fraction (not recorded which). This sequence originates from a male donor with ankylosing spondylitis. The V and J genes are TRBV6-2 or TRBV6-3 and TRBJ2-5, with TRBD2 as a possible D gene (5 bases). The CDR3 DNA is TGTGCCAGCAGTTATTCTGCAGGAGGAGTCTTAGAGACCCAGTACTTC. Protein product: CASSYSAGGVLETQYF.